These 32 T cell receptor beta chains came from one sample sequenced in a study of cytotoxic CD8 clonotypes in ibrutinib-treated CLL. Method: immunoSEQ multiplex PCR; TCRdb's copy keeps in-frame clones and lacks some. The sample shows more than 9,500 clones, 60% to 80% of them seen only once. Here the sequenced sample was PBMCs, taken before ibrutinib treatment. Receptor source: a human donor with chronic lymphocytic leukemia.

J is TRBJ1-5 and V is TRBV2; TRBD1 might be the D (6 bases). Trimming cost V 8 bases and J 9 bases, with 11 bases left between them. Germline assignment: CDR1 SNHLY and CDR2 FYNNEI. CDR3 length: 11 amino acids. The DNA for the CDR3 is TGTGCCAGCGGGGGCGCGAGGCCCCAGCATTTT. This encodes CASGGARPQHF.

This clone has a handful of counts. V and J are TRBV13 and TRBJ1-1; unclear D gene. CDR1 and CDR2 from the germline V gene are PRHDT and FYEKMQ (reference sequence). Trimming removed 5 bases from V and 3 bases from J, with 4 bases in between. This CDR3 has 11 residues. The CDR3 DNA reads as TGTGCCAGCAGCGCCGACACTGAAGCTTTCTTT. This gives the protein CASSADTEAFF. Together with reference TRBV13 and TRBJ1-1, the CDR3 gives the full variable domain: AAGVIQSPRHLIKEKRETATLKCYPIPRHDTVYWYQQGPGQDPQFLISFYEKMQSDKGSIPDRFSAQQFSDYHSELNMSSLELGDSALYFCASSADTEAFFGQGTRLTVV.

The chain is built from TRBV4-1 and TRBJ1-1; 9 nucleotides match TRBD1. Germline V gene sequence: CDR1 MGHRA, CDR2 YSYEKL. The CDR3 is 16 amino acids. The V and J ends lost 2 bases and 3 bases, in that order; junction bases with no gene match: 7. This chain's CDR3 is CASSQLIGQGYTEAFF. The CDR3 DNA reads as TGCGCCAGCAGCCAACTTATTGGACAGGGGTACACTGAAGCTTTCTTT.

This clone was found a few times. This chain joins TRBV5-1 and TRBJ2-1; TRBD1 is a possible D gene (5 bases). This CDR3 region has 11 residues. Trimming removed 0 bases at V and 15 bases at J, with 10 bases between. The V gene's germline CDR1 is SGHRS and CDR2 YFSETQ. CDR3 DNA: TGCGCCAGCAGCTTGGTAGGGGATCCGTTCTTC. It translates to CASSLVGDPFF.

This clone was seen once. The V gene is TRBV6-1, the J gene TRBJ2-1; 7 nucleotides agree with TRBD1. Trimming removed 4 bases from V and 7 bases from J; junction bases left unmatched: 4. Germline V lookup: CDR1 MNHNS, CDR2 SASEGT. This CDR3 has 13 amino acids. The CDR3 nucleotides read TGTGCCAGCAGTGGGACAGGTGGTAATGAGCAGTTCTTC. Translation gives CASSGTGGNEQFF.

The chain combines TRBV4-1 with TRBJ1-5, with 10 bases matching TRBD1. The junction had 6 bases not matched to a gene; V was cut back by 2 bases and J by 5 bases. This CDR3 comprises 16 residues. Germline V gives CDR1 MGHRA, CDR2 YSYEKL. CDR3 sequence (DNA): TGCGCCAGCAGCCAAATCCCGGGACAGGGGTATCAGCCCCAGCATTTT. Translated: CASSQIPGQGYQPQHF.

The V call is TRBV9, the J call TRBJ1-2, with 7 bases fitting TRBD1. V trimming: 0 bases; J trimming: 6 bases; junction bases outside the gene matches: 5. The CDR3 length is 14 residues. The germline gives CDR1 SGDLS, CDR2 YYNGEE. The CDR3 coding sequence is TGTGCCAGCAGCGTAGATAACAGGGGCCATGGCTACACCTTC. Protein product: CASSVDNRGHGYTF.

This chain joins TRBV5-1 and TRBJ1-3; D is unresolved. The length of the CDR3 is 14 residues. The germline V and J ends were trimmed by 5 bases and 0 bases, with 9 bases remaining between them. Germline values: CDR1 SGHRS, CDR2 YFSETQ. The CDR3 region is CASSTAGSGNTIYF. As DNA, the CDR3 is TGCGCCAGCAGTACGGCGGGCTCTGGAAACACCATATATTTT.

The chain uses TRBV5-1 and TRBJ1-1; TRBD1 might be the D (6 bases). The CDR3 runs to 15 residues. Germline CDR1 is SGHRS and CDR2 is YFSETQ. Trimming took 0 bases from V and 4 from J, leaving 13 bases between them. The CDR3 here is CASSLAAGVGTEAFF. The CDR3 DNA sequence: TGCGCCAGCAGCTTGGCCGCAGGGGTGGGCACTGAAGCTTTCTTT.

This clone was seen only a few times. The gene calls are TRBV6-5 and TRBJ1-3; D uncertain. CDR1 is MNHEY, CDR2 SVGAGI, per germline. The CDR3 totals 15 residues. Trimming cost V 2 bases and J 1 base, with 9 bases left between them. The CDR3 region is CASSYLQGSGNTIYF. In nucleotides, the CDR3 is TGTGCCAGCAGTTACCTTCAAGGTTCTGGAAACACCATATATTTT.

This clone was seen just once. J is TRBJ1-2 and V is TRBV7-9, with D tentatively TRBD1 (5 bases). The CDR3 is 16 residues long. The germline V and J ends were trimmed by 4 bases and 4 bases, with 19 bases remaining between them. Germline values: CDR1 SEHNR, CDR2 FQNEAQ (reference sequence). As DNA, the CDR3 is TGTGCCAGCAGCTCCCTTCGGGGGGGTCTAGCCTATGGCTACACCTTC. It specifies CASSSLRGGLAYGYTF. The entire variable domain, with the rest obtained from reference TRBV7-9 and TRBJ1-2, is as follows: DTGVSQNPRHKITKRGQNVTFRCDPISEHNRLYWYRQTLGQGPEFLTYFQNEAQLEKSRLLSDRFSAERPKGSFSTLEIQRTEQGDSAMYLCASSSLRGGLAYGYTFGSGTRLTVV.

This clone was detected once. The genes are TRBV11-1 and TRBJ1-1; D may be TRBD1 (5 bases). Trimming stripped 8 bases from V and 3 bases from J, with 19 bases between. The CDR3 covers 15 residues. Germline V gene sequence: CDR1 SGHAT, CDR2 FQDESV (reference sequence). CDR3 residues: CASSRFAGEDTEAFF. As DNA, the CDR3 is TGTGCCAGCTCCCGTTTCGCGGGGGAGGACACTGAAGCTTTCTTT.

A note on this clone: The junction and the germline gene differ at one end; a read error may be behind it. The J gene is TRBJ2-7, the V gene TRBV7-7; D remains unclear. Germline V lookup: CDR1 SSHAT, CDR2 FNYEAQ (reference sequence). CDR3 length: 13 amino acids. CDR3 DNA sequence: TGTGCTAGCAGCTTAAACGACGGCTACGAGCAGTACTTC. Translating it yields CASSLNDGYEQYF.

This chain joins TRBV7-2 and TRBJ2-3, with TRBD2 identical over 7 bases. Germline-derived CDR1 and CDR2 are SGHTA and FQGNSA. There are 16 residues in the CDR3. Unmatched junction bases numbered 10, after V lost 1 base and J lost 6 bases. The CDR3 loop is CASSLGPGGGEDTQYF. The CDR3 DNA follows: TGTGCCAGCAGCTTAGGTCCGGGCGGGGGAGAGGATACGCAGTATTTT.

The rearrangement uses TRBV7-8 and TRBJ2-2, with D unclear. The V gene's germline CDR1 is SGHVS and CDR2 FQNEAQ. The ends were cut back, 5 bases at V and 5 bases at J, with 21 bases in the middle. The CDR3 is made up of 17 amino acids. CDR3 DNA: TGTGCCAGCAGCCCTACCCTGGTCCGGGCTGGGACCGGGGAGCTGTTTTTT. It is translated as CASSPTLVRAGTGELFF.

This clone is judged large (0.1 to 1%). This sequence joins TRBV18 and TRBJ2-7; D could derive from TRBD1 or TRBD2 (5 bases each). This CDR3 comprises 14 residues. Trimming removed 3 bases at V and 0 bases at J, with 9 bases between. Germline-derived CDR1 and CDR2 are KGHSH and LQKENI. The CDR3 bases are TGTGCCAGCTCACCGGGGGTGACCTCCTACGAGCAGTACTTC. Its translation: CASSPGVTSYEQYF.

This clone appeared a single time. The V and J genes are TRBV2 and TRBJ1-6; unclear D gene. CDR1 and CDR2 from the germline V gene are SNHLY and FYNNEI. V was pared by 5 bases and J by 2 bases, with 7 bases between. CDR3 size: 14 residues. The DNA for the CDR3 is TGTGCCAGCAGTTCACATACCTATAATTCACCCCTCCACTTT. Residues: CASSSHTYNSPLHF.

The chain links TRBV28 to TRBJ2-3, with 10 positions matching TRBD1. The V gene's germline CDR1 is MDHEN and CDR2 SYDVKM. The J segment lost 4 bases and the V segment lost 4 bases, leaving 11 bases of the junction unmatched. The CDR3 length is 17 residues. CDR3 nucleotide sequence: TGTGCCAGCAGTTCCCGCGGGACAGGGGTTGGCGCAGATACGCAGTATTTT. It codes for CASSSRGTGVGADTQYF.

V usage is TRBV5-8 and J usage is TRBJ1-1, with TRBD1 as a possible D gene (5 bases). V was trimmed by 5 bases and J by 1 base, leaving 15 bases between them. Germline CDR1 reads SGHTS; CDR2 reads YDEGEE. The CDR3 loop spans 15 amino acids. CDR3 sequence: CASRARVGTNTEAFF. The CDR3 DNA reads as TGTGCCAGCAGGGCTCGGGTCGGGACGAACACTGAAGCTTTCTTT.

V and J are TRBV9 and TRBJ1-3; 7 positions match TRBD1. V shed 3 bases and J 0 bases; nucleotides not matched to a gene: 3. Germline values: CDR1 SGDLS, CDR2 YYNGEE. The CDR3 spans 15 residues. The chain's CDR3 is CASSAGDSSGNTIYF. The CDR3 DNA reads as TGTGCCAGCAGCGCCGGGGACAGCTCTGGAAACACCATATATTTT. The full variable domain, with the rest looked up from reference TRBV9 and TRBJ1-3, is DSGVTQTPKHLITATGQRVTLRCSPRSGDLSVYWYQQSLDQGLQFLIQYYNGEERAKGNILERFSAQQFPDLHSELNLSSLELGDSALYFCASSAGDSSGNTIYFGEGSWLTVV.

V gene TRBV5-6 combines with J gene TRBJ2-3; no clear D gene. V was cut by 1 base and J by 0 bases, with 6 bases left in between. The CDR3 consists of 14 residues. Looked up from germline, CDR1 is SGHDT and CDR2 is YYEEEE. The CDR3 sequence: CASSLFLSTDTQYF. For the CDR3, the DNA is TGTGCCAGCAGCTTGTTCCTGAGCACAGATACGCAGTATTTT.

The CDR3 nucleotides read TGTGCCAGCAGTCCCGATACCGGGGGGGCAGATACGCAGTATTTT. Translated: CASSPDTGGADTQYF. The rearrangement joins TRBV6-5 to TRBJ2-3; 8 nucleotides agree with TRBD2. V shed 5 bases, J shed 4 bases, and the junction held 8 bases outside the gene matches. This CDR3 comprises 15 residues. CDR1 and CDR2 from the germline V gene are MNHEY and SVGAGI.

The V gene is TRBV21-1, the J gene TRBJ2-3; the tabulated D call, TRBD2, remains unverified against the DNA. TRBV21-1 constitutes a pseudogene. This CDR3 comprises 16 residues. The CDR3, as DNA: TGTGCCAGCAGACCGGAGGCTACAGTCATGCAAGATACGCAGTATTTT. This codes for CASRPEATVMQDTQYF.

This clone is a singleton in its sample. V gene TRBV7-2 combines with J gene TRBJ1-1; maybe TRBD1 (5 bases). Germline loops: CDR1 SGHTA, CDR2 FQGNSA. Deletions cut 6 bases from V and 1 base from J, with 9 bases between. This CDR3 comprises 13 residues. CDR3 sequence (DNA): TGTGCCAGCAGAGCCGGGACGAACACTGAAGCTTTCTTT. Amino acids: CASRAGTNTEAFF.

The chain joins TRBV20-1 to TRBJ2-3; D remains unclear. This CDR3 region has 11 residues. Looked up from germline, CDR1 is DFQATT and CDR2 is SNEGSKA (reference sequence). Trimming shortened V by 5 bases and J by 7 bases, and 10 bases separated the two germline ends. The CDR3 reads CSAGVTYTQYF. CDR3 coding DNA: TGCAGTGCTGGGGTTACCTATACGCAGTATTTT.

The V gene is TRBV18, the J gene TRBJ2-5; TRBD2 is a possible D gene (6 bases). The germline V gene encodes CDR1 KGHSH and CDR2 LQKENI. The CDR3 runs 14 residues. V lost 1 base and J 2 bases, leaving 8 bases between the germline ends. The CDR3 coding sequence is TGTGCCAGCTCACCACTGGGGGGTCAAGAGACCCAGTACTTC. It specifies CASSPLGGQETQYF.

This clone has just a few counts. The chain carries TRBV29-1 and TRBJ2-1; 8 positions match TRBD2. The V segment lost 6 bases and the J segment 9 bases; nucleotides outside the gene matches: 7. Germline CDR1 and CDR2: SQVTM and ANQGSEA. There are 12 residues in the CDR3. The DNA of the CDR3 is TGCAGCGTCAATCCGGGGGGGACTGAGCAGTTCTTC. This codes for CSVNPGGTEQFF.

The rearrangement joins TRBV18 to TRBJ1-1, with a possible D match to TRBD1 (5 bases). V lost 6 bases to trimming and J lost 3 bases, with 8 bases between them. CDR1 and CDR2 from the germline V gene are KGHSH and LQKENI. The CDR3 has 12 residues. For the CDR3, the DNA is TGTGCCAGCTCCCGGGGGGACACTGAAGCTTTCTTT. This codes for CASSRGDTEAFF. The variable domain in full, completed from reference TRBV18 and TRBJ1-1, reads NAGVMQNPRHLVRRRGQEARLRCSPMKGHSHVYWYRQLPEEGLKFMVYLQKENIIDESGMPKERFSAEFPKEGPSILRIQQVVRGDSAAYFCASSRGDTEAFFGQGTRLTVV.

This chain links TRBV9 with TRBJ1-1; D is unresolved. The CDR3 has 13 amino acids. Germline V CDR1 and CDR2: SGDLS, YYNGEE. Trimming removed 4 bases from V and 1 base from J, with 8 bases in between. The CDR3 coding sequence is TGTGCCAGCAGCACCTACACGAACACTGAAGCTTTCTTT. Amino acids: CASSTYTNTEAFF.

CDR3 residues: CASSKLPDPRVNTEAFF. Written as DNA, the CDR3 is TGTGCCAGCAGCAAACTTCCCGACCCGCGCGTGAACACTGAAGCTTTCTTT. This chain links TRBV5-4 with TRBJ1-1, with unresolved D. V lost 4 bases, J lost 0 bases, and 19 bases lay in between. The CDR3 runs 17 residues. Germline CDR1 is SGHNT and CDR2 is YYREEE (reference sequence).

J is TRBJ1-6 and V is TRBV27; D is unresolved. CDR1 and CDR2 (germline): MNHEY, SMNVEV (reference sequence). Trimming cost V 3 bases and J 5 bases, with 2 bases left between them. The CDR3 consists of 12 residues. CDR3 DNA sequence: TGTGCCAGCAGTTTGGATAATTCACCCCTCCACTTT. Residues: CASSLDNSPLHF.

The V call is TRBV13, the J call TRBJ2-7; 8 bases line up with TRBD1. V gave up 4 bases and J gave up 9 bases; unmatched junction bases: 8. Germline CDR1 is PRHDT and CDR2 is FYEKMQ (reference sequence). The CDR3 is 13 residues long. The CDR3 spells CASSSSGTGVQYF. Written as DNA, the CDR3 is TGTGCCAGCAGCTCCTCAGGGACAGGTGTGCAGTACTTC.